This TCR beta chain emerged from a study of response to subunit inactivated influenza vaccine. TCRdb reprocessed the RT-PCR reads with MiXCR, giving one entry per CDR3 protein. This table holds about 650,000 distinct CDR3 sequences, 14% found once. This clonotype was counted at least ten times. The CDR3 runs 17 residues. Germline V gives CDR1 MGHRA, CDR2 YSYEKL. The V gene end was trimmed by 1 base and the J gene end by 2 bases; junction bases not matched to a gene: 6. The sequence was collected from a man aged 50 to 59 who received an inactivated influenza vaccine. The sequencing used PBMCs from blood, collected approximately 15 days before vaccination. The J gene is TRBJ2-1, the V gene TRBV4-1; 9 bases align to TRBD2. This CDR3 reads CASSQVRAGGPYNEQFF. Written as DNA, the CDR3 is TGCGCCAGCAGCCAAGTCCGGGCGGGGGGGCCCTACAATGAGCAGTTCTTC.